Listed below are T cell receptor beta chains from one sample, sequenced in a study of a mutant IDH1 vaccine in newly diagnosed glioma. TCRdb's copy holds only in-frame clones and misses some; the assay was immunoSEQ multiplex PCR. The data show about 39,000 clones, 75% to 85% seen once. These receptors' targets are unknown. The specimen was peripheral blood mononuclear cells (PBMCs), collected from a glioma patient whose treatment included an IDH1 peptide vaccine. The origin of the receptors is a woman aged 25 to 39 with glioma. Some clones in this sample may be carry-over from other donors' samples. Each CDR3 is given with its conserved first and last residue. D genes are given only for firm matches. Size tells how often a clone was seen (once, few, many) or the class of an expanded clone, and some rows leave it out.

D,V,J,size,DNA,CDR3
-,TRBV29-1,TRBJ1-1,few,TGCAGCGTTGAGACAGGACCGGGTTGGGCTTTCTTT,CSVETGPGWAFF
-,TRBV5-1,TRBJ1-4,-,TGCGCCAGCAGCCCACTGTCAGGGGTGAATGAAAAACTGTTTTTT,CASSPLSGVNEKLFF
-,TRBV7-9,TRBJ2-6,-,TGTGCCAGCAGCTCTTCGGAGGAGGCCAACGTCCTGACTTTC,CASSSSEEANVLTF
-,TRBV7-9,TRBJ2-7,-,TGTGCCAGCAGCACTGGACACTCTCCGACCTACGAGCAGTACTTC,CASSTGHSPTYEQYF
-,TRBV6-6,TRBJ1-5,-,TGTGCCAGCAGTTTTACAGGGCAGGGGAGCAATCAGCCCCAGCATTTT,CASSFTGQGSNQPQHF
-,TRBV9,TRBJ2-5,-,TGTGCCAGCAAAAAGGGATCGACTGGGGAGACCCAGTACTTC,CASKKGSTGETQYF
-,TRBV20-1,TRBJ1-2,-,TGCAGTGCTAGAGGACGCCTGGGCTACACCTTC,CSARGRLGYTF
-,TRBV19,TRBJ1-4,-,TGTGCCAGTAGTATGAGAGGTGGGGAAAAACTGTTTTTT,CASSMRGGEKLFF
-,TRBV20-1,TRBJ2-4,few,TGCAGTGGTGAAGCCAAAAACATTCAGTACTTC,CSGEAKNIQYF
TRBD2,TRBV2,TRBJ2-7,-,TGTGCCAGCAGAGAATCTAGCGGGAGGCCCCACGAGCAGTACTTC,CASRESSGRPHEQYF
-,TRBV27,TRBJ1-5,-,TGTGCCAGCAGTTTGGAGGGTGGCGGTCAGCCCCAGCATTTT,CASSLEGGGQPQHF
TRBD1,TRBV6-4,TRBJ2-7,-,TGTGCCAGCCCCCGTCTCGGACAGGGTCTCCACGAGCAGTACTTC,CASPRLGQGLHEQYF
-,TRBV10-1,TRBJ2-7,few,TGCGCCAGCAGTGAGTCGATCCAAAGCTACGAGCAGTACTTC,CASSESIQSYEQYF
-,TRBV19,TRBJ2-1,-,TGTGCCAGTAGTACTCGACCGGGGCTCTACAATGAGCAGTTCTTC,CASSTRPGLYNEQFF
TRBD1,TRBV28,TRBJ1-4,-,TGTGCCAGTAATCGAGGGGGCCTAGATAATGAAAAACTGTTTTTT,CASNRGGLDNEKLFF
TRBD1,TRBV29-1,TRBJ1-2,-,TGCAGTGCCGACAGGGACGTCGACTATGGCTACACCTTC,CSADRDVDYGYTF
-,TRBV28,TRBJ1-1,-,TGTGCCAGCAGGACGGACAGGAACACTGAAGCTTTCTTT,CASRTDRNTEAFF
-,TRBV30,TRBJ2-3,-,TGTGCCTGGAGTTCGGGGTTGGATACGCAGTATTTT,CAWSSGLDTQYF
TRBD1,TRBV30,TRBJ2-3,-,TGTGCCTGGTGCCCCACAGGGGGCATCGCAGATACGCAGTATTTT,CAWCPTGGIADTQYF
-,TRBV7-9,TRBJ2-7,-,TGTGCCAGCGGCCGGCTAGGTTTGAACGAGCAGTACTTC,CASGRLGLNEQYF
-,TRBV10-3,TRBJ2-2,-,TGTGCCAAGCACGGACTGGGAGAGGGCACCGGGGAGCTGTTTTTT,CAKHGLGEGTGELFF
TRBD1,TRBV5-1,TRBJ2-7,-,TGCGCCAGCAGCTCCGGACAGGACGAGCAGTACTTC,CASSSGQDEQYF
-,TRBV5-3,TRBJ1-1,once,TGTGCCAGAAGCTTGAGGGAGAAGAACAGCGGGGAACACACTGAAGCTTTCTTT,CARSLREKNSGEHTEAFF
TRBD2,TRBV7-3,TRBJ2-1,-,TGTGCCAGCAGCCCAGGACTAGCGGGAGGTCTCAGGTACAATGAGCAGTTCTTC,CASSPGLAGGLRYNEQFF
-,TRBV2,TRBJ2-7,once,TGTGCCAGCAGTGGGACACCTTACTCCTACGAGCAGTACTTC,CASSGTPYSYEQYF
TRBD2,TRBV4-1,TRBJ2-7,-,TGCGCCAGCAGCCTCGCGACGGTTTCTAGCGGGAGGGCCTACGAGCAGTACTTC,CASSLATVSSGRAYEQYF
TRBD2,TRBV30,TRBJ2-5,-,TGTGCCTGGGCCGCCGGGGGGGGAGCGGGAGTACGGGAGACCCAGTACTTC,CAWAAGGGAGVRETQYF
TRBD2,TRBV5-4,TRBJ2-3,-,TGTGCCAGCAGCCCGCGTAGCGGGAGATCCAACACAGATACGCAGTATTTT,CASSPRSGRSNTDTQYF
TRBD2,TRBV19,TRBJ2-7,-,TGTGCCAGTAGTACAGCGGGAGGATTATACGAGCAGTACTTC,CASSTAGGLYEQYF
TRBD2,TRBV5-1,TRBJ2-1,-,TGCGCCAGCAGCTTGAGCGGGAGCTCCTACAATGAGCAGTTCTTC,CASSLSGSSYNEQFF